A selection of T cell receptor beta chains follows, all from one sample in a study of Ad26.COV2.S vaccination and SARS-CoV-2 variants. Produced via immunoSEQ multiplex PCR; TCRdb's table is partial and in-frame only. The repertoire holds around 240,000 clones, with 70% to 90% as singletons. The sequenced sample was peripheral blood, obtained in a trial of Ad26.COV2.S vaccine versus placebo. Source of these receptors: a person aged 18-60 years who received the Ad26.COV2.S COVID-19 vaccine or a placebo. CDR3s include the opening cysteine and the closing phenylalanine or tryptophan. Fields, in order: J gene, clone size, D gene, V gene, CDR3 protein, CDR3 DNA. A D gene is named only where the DNA matches it firmly. A row's size may be missing; if present it is once, few, many or a size class.

J gene: TRBJ2-2
clone size: .
D gene: .
V gene: TRBV5-6
CDR3 protein: CASKRWTGELFF
CDR3 DNA: TGTGCCAGCAAAAGGTGGACCGGGGAGCTGTTTTTT

J gene: TRBJ2-7
clone size: .
D gene: .
V gene: TRBV27
CDR3 protein: CASSHEGGYEQYF
CDR3 DNA: TGTGCCAGCAGTCACGAGGGGGGCTACGAGCAGTACTTC

J gene: TRBJ2-2
clone size: .
D gene: .
V gene: TRBV3-1/TRBV3-2
CDR3 protein: CASSLQNTGELFF
CDR3 DNA: TGTGCCAGCAGCCTCCAGAACACCGGGGAGCTGTTTTTT

J gene: TRBJ2-2
clone size: once
D gene: TRBD1
V gene: TRBV11-3
CDR3 protein: CASSHSTGGRPAGELFF
CDR3 DNA: TGTGCCAGCAGCCACTCGACAGGGGGTAGGCCGGCCGGGGAGCTGTTTTTT

J gene: TRBJ2-7
clone size: once
D gene: .
V gene: TRBV2
CDR3 protein: CASSDYRSYEQYF
CDR3 DNA: TGTGCCAGCAGTGACTACAGATCCTACGAGCAGTACTTC

J gene: TRBJ1-6
clone size: .
D gene: .
V gene: TRBV5-8
CDR3 protein: CASSSLRDSPLHF
CDR3 DNA: TGTGCCAGCAGCTCTCTTCGAGATTCACCCCTCCACTTT

J gene: TRBJ1-4
clone size: .
D gene: TRBD1
V gene: TRBV10-3
CDR3 protein: CAISESGDRLNEKLFF
CDR3 DNA: TGTGCCATCAGTGAGTCGGGGGACAGGCTTAATGAAAAACTGTTTTTT

J gene: TRBJ1-2
clone size: .
D gene: .
V gene: TRBV3-1/TRBV3-2
CDR3 protein: CASSQGQAFTF
CDR3 DNA: TGTGCCAGCAGCCAAGGTCAGGCCTTCACCTTC

J gene: TRBJ1-2
clone size: .
D gene: .
V gene: TRBV2
CDR3 protein: CASSGGTYGYTF
CDR3 DNA: TGTGCCAGCAGTGGAGGGACATACGGCTACACCTTC

J gene: TRBJ2-1
clone size: .
D gene: TRBD2
V gene: TRBV5-4
CDR3 protein: CASSLSGGSYNEQFF
CDR3 DNA: TGTGCCAGCAGTCTTAGCGGGGGTTCCTACAATGAGCAGTTCTTC

J gene: TRBJ2-5
clone size: .
D gene: .
V gene: TRBV6-2/TRBV6-3
CDR3 protein: CASSHLSQGPETQYF
CDR3 DNA: TGTGCCAGCAGTCACCTTTCACAGGGCCCAGAGACCCAGTACTTC

J gene: TRBJ2-7
clone size: .
D gene: .
V gene: TRBV6-5
CDR3 protein: CASSYSIGDEQYEQYF
CDR3 DNA: TGTGCCAGCAGTTACAGTATTGGGGACGAGCAGTACGAGCAGTACTTC

J gene: TRBJ2-1
clone size: .
D gene: .
V gene: TRBV13
CDR3 protein: CASSLTPGVDEQFF
CDR3 DNA: TGTGCCAGCAGCTTAACCCCCGGGGTCGATGAGCAGTTCTTC

J gene: TRBJ1-1
clone size: .
D gene: .
V gene: TRBV30
CDR3 protein: CAWTPRGNTEAFF
CDR3 DNA: TGTGCCTGGACCCCCCGGGGGAACACTGAAGCTTTCTTT

J gene: TRBJ2-5
clone size: .
D gene: .
V gene: TRBV3-1/TRBV3-2
CDR3 protein: CASSPLHETQYF
CDR3 DNA: TGTGCCAGCAGCCCCCTCCATGAGACCCAGTACTTC

J gene: TRBJ1-1
clone size: .
D gene: .
V gene: TRBV19
CDR3 protein: CASSIMGGRTEAFF
CDR3 DNA: TGTGCCAGTAGTATCATGGGGGGGCGGACTGAAGCTTTCTTT

J gene: TRBJ2-7
clone size: .
D gene: TRBD1
V gene: TRBV7-9
CDR3 protein: CASSSWGRDRYEQYF
CDR3 DNA: TGTGCCAGCAGCTCGTGGGGTAGGGACAGGTACGAGCAGTACTTC

J gene: TRBJ2-2
clone size: .
D gene: .
V gene: TRBV24-1
CDR3 protein: CATSDTTSPTGELFF
CDR3 DNA: TGTGCCACCAGTGACACGACTAGTCCCACCGGGGAGCTGTTTTTT

J gene: TRBJ1-2
clone size: .
D gene: .
V gene: TRBV12-3/TRBV12-4
CDR3 protein: CASSFQGGYGYTF
CDR3 DNA: TGTGCCAGCAGTTTCCAAGGGGGCTATGGCTACACCTTC

J gene: TRBJ2-2
clone size: .
D gene: .
V gene: TRBV19
CDR3 protein: CASRRGAGELFF
CDR3 DNA: TGTGCCAGTAGACGGGGCGCCGGGGAGCTGTTTTTT

J gene: TRBJ2-7
clone size: .
D gene: TRBD1
V gene: TRBV18
CDR3 protein: CASSKDRLSYEQYF
CDR3 DNA: TGTGCCAGCTCCAAGGACAGGCTCTCCTACGAGCAGTACTTC

J gene: TRBJ2-7
clone size: .
D gene: TRBD1
V gene: TRBV30
CDR3 protein: CAWSVGAGGHF
CDR3 DNA: TGTGCCTGGAGTGTAGGAGCAGGGGGCCACTTC

J gene: TRBJ2-5
clone size: .
D gene: .
V gene: TRBV4-1
CDR3 protein: CASSQLMAADQETQYF
CDR3 DNA: TGCGCCAGCAGCCAACTAATGGCAGCCGATCAAGAGACCCAGTACTTC

J gene: TRBJ1-5
clone size: few
D gene: TRBD1
V gene: TRBV6-2/TRBV6-3
CDR3 protein: CASSRQGTNQPQHF
CDR3 DNA: TGTGCCAGCAGTCGACAGGGTACCAATCAGCCCCAGCATTTT

J gene: TRBJ2-3
clone size: .
D gene: TRBD2
V gene: TRBV18
CDR3 protein: CASSPWRSSGGSTDTQYF
CDR3 DNA: TGTGCCAGCTCACCATGGAGGTCTAGCGGGGGGTCGACAGATACGCAGTATTTT

J gene: TRBJ1-5
clone size: .
D gene: .
V gene: TRBV6-1
CDR3 protein: CASSEYRGSNQPQHF
CDR3 DNA: TGTGCCAGCAGTGAGTACCGGGGTAGCAATCAGCCCCAGCATTTT